This T cell receptor (beta chain) was profiled in a study of early T cells in non-severe SARS-CoV-2 infection. Study-wide background: Unsorted whole-blood RNA was sequenced in bulk, leaving chains unpaired.

General study findings and limits: Lookups in VDJdb leaned toward anti-spike CD8 responses and missed private and CD4 specificities.

There are a few counts of this clonotype. Its antigen remains unknown. The CDR3 is 14 residues long. Trimming took off 4 bases at V and 5 bases at J, with 12 bases between the two ends. Germline-derived CDR1 and CDR2 are SGHRS and YFSETQ. Separate cDNA molecules each had unique molecular identifiers attached to them. TCRdb ran MiXCR on the 5' RACE reads and lists one entry per CDR3 protein. The sample has 98,000 or so distinct CDR3 sequences; approximately 12% are singletons. The TCR was taken from an adult who was a healthcare worker with PCR-confirmed SARS-CoV-2 infection or an uninfected control (not recorded which). This sample comprised whole blood, obtained at baseline. The rearrangement uses TRBV5-1 and TRBJ2-2; tentatively, D is TRBD1 (7 bases). The CDR3 DNA reads TGCGCCAGCAGCCAGGGGGGAGCGACCGGGGAGCTGTTTTTT. This gives the protein CASSQGGATGELFF.